A single T cell receptor (beta chain) is shown here with its context. Its antigen remains unidentified. CDR3 length: 15 residues. J lost 5 bases, V lost 8 bases, and 12 bases had no gene match. Germline V gives CDR1 SNHLY, CDR2 FYNNEI. The data were obtained in a study of cytomegalovirus exposure and HLA in healthy donors. Study-wide points: Productive rates of about 90% or about 30% were seen for most TCR beta V segments in an earlier analysis.

The PCR contained 60 Vbeta and 13 Jbeta primers. Assay used: immunoSEQ multiplex PCR; TCRdb lists only in-frame clones, some missing. The sample lists 100,000 to 150,000 clones, roughly 80% occurring once. This rearrangement joins TRBV2 to TRBJ2-5; 9 nucleotides line up with TRBD1. The sample taken for sequencing was PBMCs. This TCR was sampled from a man aged 25-45 years in good health and CMV-seronegative. The CDR3, as DNA: TGTGCCAGCGGCGGATCTTCCGGGACAGGGGAGACCCAGTACTTC. As protein: CASGGSSGTGETQYF.